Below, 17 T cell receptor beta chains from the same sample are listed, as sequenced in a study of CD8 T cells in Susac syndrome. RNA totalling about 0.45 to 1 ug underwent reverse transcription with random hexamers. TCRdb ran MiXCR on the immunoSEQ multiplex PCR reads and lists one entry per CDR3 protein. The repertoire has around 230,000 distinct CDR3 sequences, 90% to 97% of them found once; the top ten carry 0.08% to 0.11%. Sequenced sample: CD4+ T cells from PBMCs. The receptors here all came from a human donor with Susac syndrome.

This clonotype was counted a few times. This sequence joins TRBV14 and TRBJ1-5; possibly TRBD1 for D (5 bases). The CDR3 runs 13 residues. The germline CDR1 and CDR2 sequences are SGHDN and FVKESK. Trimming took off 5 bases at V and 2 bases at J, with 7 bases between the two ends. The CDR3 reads CASSVTGNQPQHF. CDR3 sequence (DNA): TGTGCCAGCAGCGTGACAGGCAATCAGCCCCAGCATTTT.

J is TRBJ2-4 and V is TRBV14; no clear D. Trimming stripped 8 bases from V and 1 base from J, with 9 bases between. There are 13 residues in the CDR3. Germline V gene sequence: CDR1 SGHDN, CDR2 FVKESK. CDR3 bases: TGTGCCAGCTCTTTAGGTGCCAAAAACATTCAGTACTTC. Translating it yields CASSLGAKNIQYF.

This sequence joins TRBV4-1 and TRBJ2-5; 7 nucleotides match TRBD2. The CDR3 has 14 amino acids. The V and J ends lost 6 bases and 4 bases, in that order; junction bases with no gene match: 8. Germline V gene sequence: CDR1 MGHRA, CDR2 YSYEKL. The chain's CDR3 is CASRAGERSETQYF. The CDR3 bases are TGCGCCAGCAGGGCGGGAGAACGTTCAGAGACCCAGTACTTC.

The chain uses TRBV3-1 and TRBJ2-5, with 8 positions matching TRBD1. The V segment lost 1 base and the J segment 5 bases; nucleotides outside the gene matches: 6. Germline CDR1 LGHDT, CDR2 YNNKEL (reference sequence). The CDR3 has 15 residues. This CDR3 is CASSQGRQGWETQYF. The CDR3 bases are TGTGCCAGCAGCCAAGGGAGACAGGGGTGGGAGACCCAGTACTTC.

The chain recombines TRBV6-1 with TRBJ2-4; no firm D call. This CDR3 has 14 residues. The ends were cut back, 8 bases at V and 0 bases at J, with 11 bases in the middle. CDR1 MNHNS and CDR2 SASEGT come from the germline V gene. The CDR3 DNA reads TGTGCCAGCGAGGAGACCCTAGCCAAAAACATTCAGTACTTC. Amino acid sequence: CASEETLAKNIQYF.

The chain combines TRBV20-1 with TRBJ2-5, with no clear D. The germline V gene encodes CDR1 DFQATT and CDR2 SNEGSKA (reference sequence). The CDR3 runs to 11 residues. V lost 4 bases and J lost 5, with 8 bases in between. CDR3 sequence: CSAKGGETQYF. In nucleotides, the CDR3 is TGCAGTGCTAAGGGTGGGGAGACCCAGTACTTC.

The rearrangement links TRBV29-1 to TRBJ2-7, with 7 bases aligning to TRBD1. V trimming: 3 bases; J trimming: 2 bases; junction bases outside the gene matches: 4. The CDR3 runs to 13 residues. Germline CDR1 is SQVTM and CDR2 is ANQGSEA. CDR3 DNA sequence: TGCAGCGTTGACGGGACAGAGCCCTACGAGCAGTACTTC. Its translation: CSVDGTEPYEQYF.

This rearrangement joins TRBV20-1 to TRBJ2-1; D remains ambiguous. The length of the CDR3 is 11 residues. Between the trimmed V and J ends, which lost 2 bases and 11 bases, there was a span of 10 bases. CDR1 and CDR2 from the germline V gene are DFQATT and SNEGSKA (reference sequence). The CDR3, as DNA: TGCAGTGCTAGAACGACCGAAAAGCAGTTCTTC. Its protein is CSARTTEKQFF.

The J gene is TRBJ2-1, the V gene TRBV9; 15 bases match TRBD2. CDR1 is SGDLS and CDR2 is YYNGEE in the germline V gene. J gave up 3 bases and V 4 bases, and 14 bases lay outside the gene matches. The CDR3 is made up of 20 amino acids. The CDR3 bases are TGTGCCAGCAGCCCCCAGGGACTAGCGGGGGGCACGGACAACTACAATGAGCAGTTCTTC. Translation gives CASSPQGLAGGTDNYNEQFF.

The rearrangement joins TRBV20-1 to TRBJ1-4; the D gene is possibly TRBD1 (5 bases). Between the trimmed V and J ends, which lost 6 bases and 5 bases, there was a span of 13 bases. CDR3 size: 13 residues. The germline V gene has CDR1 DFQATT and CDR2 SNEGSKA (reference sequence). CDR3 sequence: CSAPDRFNEKLFF. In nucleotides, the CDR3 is TGCAGTGCCCCCGACAGATTCAATGAAAAACTGTTTTTT.

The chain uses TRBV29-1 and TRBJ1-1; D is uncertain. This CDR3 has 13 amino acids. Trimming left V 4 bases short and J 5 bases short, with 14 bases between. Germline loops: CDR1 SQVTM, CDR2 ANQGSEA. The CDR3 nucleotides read TGCAGCGTTGTGTTGCCAGGAGTTACTGAAGCTTTCTTT. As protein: CSVVLPGVTEAFF.

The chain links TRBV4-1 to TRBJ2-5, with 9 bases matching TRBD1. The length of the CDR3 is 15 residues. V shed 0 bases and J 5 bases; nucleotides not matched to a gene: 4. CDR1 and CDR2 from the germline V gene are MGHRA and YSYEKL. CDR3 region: CASSQDGTGRETQYF. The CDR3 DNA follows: TGCGCCAGCAGCCAAGATGGGACAGGGCGCGAGACCCAGTACTTC.

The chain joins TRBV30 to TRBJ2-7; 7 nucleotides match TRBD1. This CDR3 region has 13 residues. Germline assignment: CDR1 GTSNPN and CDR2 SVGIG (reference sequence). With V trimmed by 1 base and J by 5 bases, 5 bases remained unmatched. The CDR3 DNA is TGTGCCTGGAGTGAACAGCAGGGGGACGAGCAGTACTTC. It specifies CAWSEQQGDEQYF.

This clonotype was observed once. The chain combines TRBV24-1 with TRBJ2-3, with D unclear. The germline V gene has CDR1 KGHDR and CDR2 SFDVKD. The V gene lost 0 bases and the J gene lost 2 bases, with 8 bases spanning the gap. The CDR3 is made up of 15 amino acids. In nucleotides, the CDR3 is TGTGCCACCAGTGATTTGGAGCAAGACACAGATACGCAGTATTTT. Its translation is CATSDLEQDTDTQYF.

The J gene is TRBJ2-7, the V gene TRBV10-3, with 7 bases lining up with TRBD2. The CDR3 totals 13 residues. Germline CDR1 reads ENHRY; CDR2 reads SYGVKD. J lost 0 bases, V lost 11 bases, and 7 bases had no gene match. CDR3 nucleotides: TGTGCCGCGGTCGGCGGGAGCTCCTACGAGCAGTACTTC. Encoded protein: CAAVGGSSYEQYF.

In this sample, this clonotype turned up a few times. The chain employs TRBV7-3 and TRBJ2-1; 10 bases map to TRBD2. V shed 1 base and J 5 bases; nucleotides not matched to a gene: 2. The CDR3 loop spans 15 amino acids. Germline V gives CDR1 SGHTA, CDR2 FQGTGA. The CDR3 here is CASSLSLAGDNEQFF. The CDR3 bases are TGTGCCAGCAGCTTAAGTCTAGCGGGGGACAATGAGCAGTTCTTC.

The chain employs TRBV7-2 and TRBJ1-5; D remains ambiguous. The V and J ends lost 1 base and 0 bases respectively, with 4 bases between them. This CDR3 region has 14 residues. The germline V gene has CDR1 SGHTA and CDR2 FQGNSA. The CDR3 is CASSLVSSNQPQHF. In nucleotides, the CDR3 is TGTGCCAGCAGCTTAGTGAGTAGCAATCAGCCCCAGCATTTT.